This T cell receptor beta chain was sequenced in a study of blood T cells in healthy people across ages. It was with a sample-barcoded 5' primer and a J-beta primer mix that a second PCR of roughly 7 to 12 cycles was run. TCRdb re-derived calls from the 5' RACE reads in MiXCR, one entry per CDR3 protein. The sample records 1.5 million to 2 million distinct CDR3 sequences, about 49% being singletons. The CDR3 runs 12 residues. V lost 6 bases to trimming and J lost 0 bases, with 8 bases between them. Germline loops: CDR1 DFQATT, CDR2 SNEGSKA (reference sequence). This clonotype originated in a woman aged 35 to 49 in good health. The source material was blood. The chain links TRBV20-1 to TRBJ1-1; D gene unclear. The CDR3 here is CSAEPVNTEAFF. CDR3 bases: TGCAGTGCCGAGCCAGTGAACACTGAAGCTTTCTTT.